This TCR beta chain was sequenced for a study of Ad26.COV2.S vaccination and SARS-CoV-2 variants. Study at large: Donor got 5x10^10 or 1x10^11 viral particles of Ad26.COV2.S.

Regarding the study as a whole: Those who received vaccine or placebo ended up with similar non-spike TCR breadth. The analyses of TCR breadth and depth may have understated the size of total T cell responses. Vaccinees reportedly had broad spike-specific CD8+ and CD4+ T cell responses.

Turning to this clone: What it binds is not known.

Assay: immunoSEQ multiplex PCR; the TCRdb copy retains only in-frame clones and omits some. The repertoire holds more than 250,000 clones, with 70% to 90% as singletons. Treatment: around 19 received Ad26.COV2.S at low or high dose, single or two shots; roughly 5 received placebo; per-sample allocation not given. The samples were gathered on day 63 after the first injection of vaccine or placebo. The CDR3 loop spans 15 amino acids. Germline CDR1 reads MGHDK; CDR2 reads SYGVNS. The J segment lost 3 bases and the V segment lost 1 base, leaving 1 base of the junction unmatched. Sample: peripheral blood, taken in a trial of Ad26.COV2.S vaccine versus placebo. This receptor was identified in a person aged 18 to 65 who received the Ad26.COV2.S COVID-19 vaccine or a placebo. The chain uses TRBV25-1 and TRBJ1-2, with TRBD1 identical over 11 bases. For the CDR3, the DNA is TGTGCCAGCAGTGAATCGGACAGGGGGCACTATGGCTACACCTTC. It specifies CASSESDRGHYGYTF.